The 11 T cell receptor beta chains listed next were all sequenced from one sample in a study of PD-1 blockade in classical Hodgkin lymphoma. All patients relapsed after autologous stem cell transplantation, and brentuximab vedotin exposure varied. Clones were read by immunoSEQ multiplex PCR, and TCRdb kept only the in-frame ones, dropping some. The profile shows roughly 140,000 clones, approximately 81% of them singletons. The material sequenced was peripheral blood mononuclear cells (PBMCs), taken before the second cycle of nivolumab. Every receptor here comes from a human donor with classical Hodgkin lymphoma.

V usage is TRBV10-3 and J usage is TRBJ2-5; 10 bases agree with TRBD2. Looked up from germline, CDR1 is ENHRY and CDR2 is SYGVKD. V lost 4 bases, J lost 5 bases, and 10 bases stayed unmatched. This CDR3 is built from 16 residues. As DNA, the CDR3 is TGTGCCATCAGTGGACCGACGGGACTAGCGACCGAGACCCAGTACTTC. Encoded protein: CAISGPTGLATETQYF.

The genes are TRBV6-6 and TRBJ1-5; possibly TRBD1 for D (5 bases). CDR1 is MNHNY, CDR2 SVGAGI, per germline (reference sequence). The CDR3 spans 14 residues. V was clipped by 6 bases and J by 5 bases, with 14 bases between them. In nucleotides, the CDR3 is TGTGCCAGCAGCCCGGGACGGTTATATCAGCCCCAGCATTTT. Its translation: CASSPGRLYQPQHF.

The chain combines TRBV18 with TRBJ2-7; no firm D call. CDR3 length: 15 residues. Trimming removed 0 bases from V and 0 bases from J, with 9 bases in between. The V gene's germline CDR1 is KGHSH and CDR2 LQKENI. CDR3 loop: CASSPPGGPSYEQYF. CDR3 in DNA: TGTGCCAGCTCACCACCAGGCGGACCCTCCTACGAGCAGTACTTC.

CDR3 DNA: TGTGCCAGCAGTGACTCTGAGGGGGGCAAGTCCACCGGGGAGCTGTTTTTT. This sequence encodes CASSDSEGGKSTGELFF. The chain uses TRBV6-4 and TRBJ2-2; D possibly uses TRBD1 or TRBD2 (6 bases each). Germline V gives CDR1 MRHNA, CDR2 SNTAGT. CDR3 length equals 17 residues. The V end was cut by 0 bases, the J end by 4 bases, with 15 bases between.

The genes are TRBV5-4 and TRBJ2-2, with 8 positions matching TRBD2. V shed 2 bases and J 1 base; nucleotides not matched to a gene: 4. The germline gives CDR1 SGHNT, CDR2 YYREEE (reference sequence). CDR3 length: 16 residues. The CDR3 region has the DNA TGTGCCAGCAGCTTTGGGAGCGGGGGGAACACCGGGGAGCTGTTTTTT. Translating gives CASSFGSGGNTGELFF. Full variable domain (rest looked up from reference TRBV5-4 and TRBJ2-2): ETGVTQSPTHLIKTRGQQVTLRCSSQSGHNTVSWYQQALGQGPQFIFQYYREEENGRGNFPPRFSGLQFPNYSSELNVNALELDDSALYLCASSFGSGGNTGELFFGEGSRLTVL.

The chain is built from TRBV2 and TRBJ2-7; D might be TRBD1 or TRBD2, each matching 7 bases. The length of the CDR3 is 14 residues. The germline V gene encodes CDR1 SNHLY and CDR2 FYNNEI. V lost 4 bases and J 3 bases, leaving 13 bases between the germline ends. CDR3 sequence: CASSGQGGIYEQYF. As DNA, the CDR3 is TGTGCCAGCAGTGGGCAGGGGGGGATCTACGAGCAGTACTTC.

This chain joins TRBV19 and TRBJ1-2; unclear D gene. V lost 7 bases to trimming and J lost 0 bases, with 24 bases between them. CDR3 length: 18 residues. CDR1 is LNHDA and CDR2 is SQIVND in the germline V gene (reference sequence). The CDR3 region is CASKPDRWGGASNYGYTF. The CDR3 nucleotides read TGTGCCAGTAAACCCGATCGGTGGGGTGGCGCTTCTAACTATGGCTACACCTTC.

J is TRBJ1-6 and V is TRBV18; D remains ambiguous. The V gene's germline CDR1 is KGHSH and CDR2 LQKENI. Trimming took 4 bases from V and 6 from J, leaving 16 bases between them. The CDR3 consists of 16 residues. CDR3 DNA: TGTGCCAGCTCACGTGGAGCTTCGTTCGCTAATTCACCCCTCCACTTT. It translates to CASSRGASFANSPLHF.

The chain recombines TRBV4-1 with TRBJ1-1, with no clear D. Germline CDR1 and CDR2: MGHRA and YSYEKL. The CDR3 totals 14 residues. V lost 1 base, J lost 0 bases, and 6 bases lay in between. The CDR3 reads CASSQAQLNTEAFF. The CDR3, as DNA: TGCGCCAGCAGCCAAGCTCAGCTGAACACTGAAGCTTTCTTT.

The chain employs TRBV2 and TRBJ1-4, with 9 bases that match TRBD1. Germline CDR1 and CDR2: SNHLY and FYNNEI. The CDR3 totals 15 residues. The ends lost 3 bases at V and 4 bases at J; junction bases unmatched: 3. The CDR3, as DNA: TGTGCCAGCAGTGACTCGGGACAGGGTAATGAAAAACTGTTTTTT. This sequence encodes CASSDSGQGNEKLFF.

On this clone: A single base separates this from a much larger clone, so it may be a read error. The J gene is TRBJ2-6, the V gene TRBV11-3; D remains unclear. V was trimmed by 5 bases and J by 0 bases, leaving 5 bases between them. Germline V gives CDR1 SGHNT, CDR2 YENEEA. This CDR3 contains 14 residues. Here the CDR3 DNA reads TGTGCCAGCAGCGACGGCTCTGGGGCCAACGTCCTGACTTTC. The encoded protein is CASSDGSGANVLTF.